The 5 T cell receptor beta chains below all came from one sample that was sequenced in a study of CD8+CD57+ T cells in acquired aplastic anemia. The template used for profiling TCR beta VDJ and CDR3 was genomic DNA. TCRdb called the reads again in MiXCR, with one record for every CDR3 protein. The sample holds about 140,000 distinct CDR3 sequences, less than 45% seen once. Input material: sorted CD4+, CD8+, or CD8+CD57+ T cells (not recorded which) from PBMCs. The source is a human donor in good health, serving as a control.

This CDR3 is CRMDSTYNEQFF. In DNA form, the CDR3 reads TGCAGGATGGACAGTACCTACAATGAGCAGTTCTTC. The chain couples TRBV29-1 to TRBJ2-1, with D possibly matching TRBD1 (6 bases). Germline V gene lookup returns CDR1 SQVTM and CDR2 ANQGSEA. The CDR3 is made up of 12 amino acids.

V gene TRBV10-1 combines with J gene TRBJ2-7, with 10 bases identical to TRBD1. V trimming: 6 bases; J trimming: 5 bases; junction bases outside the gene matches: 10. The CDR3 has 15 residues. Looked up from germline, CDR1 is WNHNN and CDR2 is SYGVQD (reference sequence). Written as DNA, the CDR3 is TGCGCCAGCAGCTGGACAGGGGGTCCTGGGGACGAGCAGTACTTC. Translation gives CASSWTGGPGDEQYF.

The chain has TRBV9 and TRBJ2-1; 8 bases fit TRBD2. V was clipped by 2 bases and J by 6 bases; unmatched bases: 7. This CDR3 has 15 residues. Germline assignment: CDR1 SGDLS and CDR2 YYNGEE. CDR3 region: CASSVLSGGINEQFF. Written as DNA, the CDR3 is TGTGCCAGCAGCGTCTTAAGCGGGGGAATCAATGAGCAGTTCTTC.

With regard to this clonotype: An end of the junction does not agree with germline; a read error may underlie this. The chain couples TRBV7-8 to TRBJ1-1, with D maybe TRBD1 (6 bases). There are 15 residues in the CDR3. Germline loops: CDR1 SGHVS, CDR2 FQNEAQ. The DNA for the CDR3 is TGTGCCAGCAGCTTAGGGGGGGCAGGTAACACTGAAGCTCTCTTT. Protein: CASSLGGAGNTEALF.

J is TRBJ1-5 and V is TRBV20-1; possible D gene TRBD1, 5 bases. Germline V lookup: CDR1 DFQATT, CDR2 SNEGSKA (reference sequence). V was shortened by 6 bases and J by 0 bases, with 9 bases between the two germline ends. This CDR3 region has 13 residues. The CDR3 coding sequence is TGCAGTGCCTGGGACCCTAGCAATCAGCCCCAGCATTTT. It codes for CSAWDPSNQPQHF.